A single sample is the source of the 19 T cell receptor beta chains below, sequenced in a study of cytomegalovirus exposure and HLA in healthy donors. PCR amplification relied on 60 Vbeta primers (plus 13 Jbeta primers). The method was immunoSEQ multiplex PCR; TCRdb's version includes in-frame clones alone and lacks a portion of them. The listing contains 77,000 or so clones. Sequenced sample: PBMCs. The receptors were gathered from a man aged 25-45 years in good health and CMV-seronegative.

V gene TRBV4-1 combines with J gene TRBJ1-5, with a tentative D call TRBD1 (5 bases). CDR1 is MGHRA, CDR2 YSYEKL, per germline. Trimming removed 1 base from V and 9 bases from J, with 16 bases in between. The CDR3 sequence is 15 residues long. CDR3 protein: CASSQAWGGFAPQHF. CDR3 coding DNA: TGCGCCAGCAGCCAAGCGTGGGGGGGATTTGCGCCCCAGCATTTT.

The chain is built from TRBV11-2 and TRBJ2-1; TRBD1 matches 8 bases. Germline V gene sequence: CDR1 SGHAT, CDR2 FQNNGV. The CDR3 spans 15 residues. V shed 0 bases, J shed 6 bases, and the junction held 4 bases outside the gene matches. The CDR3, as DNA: TGTGCCAGCAGCTTAGAGTGGACAGGGTCCAATGAGCAGTTCTTC. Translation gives CASSLEWTGSNEQFF. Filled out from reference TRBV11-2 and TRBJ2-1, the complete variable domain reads EAGVAQSPRYKIIEKRQSVAFWCNPISGHATLYWYQQILGQGPKLLIQFQNNGVVDDSQLPKDRFSAERLKGVDSTLKIQPAKLEDSAVYLCASSLEWTGSNEQFFGPGTRLTVL.

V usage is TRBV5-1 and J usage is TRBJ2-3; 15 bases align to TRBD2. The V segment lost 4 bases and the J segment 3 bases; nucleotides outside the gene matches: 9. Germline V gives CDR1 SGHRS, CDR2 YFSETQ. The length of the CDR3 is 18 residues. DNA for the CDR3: TGCGCCAGCAGCCACGGACTAGCGGGAGGGCCACGTACAGATACGCAGTATTTT. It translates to CASSHGLAGGPRTDTQYF.

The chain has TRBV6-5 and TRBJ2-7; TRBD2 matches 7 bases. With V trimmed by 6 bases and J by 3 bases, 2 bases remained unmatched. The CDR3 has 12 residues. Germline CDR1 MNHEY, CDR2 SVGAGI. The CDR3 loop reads CASSGLDYEQYF. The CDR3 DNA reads TGTGCCAGCAGCGGACTAGACTACGAGCAGTACTTC.

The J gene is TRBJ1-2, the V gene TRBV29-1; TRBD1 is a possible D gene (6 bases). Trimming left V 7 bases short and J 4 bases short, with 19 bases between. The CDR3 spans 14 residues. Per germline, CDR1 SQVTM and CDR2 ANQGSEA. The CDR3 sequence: CSAGQRGSGYGYTF. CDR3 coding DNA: TGCAGCGCTGGACAGAGGGGATCAGGCTATGGCTACACCTTC.

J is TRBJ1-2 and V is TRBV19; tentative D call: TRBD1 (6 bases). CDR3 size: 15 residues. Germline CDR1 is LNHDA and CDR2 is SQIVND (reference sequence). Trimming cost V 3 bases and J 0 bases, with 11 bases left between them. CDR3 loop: CASSIFRQANYGYTF. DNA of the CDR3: TGTGCCAGTAGTATCTTCAGACAGGCTAACTATGGCTACACCTTC. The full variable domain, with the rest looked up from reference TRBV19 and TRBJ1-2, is DGGITQSPKYLFRKEGQNVTLSCEQNLNHDAMYWYRQDPGQGLRLIYYSQIVNDFQKGDIAEGYSVSREKKESFPLTVTSAQKNPTAFYLCASSIFRQANYGYTFGSGTRLTVV.

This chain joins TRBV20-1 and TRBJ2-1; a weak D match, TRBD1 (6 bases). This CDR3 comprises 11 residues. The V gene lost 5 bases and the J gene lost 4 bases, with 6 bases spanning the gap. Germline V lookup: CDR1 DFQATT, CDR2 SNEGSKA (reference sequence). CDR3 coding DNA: TGCAGTGCTGACAGGTACAATGAGCAGTTCTTC. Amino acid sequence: CSADRYNEQFF.

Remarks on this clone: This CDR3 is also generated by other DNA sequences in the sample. This CDR3 reads CASSLVPYEASSRETQYF. DNA for the CDR3: TGCGCCTCCAGCTTGGTTCCCTACGAGGCCAGTTCCCGGGAGACCCAGTACTTC. The chain joins TRBV5-1 to TRBJ2-5; D not certain. Looked up from germline, CDR1 is SGHRS and CDR2 is YFSETQ. V gave up 10 bases and J gave up 5 bases, with 33 bases separating them. The CDR3 runs 18 residues.

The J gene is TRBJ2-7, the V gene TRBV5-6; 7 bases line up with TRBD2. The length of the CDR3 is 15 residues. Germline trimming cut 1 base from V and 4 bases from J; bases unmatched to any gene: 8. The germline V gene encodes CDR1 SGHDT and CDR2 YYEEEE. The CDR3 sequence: CASSLSPGGGYEQYF. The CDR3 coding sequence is TGTGCCAGCAGCTTGTCTCCGGGGGGAGGGTACGAGCAGTACTTC.

For the CDR3, the DNA is TGTGCCAGCAGCGTATCCACAGGGGGCGGAATGAACACTGAAGCTTTCTTT. Amino acids: CASSVSTGGGMNTEAFF. The chain carries TRBV9 and TRBJ1-1; TRBD1 matches 9 bases. This CDR3 contains 17 residues. After removal of 1 base from V and 0 bases from J, the junction contained 7 bases not matched to a gene. Germline CDR1 SGDLS, CDR2 YYNGEE.

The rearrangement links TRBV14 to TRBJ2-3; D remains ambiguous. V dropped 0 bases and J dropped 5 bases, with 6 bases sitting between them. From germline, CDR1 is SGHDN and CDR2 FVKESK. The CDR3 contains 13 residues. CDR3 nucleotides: TGTGCCAGCAGCCAAGAAACGAGAGATACGCAGTATTTT. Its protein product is CASSQETRDTQYF.

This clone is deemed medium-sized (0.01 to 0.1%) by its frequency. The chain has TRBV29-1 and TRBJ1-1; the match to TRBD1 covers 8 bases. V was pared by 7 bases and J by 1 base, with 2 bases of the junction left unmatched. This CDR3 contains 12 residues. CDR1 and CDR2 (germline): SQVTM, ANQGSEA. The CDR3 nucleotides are TGCAGCGCCGGGACAGGGAACACTGAAGCTTTCTTT. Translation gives CSAGTGNTEAFF. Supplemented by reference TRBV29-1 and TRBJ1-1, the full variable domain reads SAVISQKPSRDICQRGTSLTIQCQVDSQVTMMFWYRQQPGQSLTLIATANQGSEATYESGFVIDKFPISRPNLTFSTLTVSNMSPEDSSIYLCSAGTGNTEAFFGQGTRLTVV.

CDR3 coding DNA: TGTGCCAGCAGTGGAGATAACTATGGCTACACCTTC. Its translation is CASSGDNYGYTF. The rearrangement uses TRBV6-1 and TRBJ1-2; D call uncertain. The CDR3 covers 12 residues. Deletions cut 4 bases from V and 1 base from J, with 4 bases between. Germline loops: CDR1 MNHNS, CDR2 SASEGT.

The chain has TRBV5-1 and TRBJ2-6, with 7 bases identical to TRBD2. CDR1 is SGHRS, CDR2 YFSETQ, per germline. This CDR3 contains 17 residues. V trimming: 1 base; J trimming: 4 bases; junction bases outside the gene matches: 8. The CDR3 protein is CASSLSAGVRGANVLTF. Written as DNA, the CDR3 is TGCGCCAGCAGCTTGTCGGCGGGGGTACGGGGGGCCAACGTCCTGACTTTC.

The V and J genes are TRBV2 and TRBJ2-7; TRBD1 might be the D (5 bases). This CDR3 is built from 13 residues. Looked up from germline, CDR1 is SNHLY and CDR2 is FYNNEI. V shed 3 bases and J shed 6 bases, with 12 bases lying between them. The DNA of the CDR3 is TGTGCCAGCAGTGAGCAGGGTAGGTCCGAGCAGTACTTC. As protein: CASSEQGRSEQYF.

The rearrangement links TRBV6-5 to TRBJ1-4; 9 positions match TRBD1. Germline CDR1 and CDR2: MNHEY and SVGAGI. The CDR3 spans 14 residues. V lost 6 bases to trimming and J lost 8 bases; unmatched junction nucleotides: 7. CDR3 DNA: TGTGCCAGCAGCTCCCGACAGGGGGGGGAAAAACTGTTTTTT. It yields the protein CASSSRQGGEKLFF.

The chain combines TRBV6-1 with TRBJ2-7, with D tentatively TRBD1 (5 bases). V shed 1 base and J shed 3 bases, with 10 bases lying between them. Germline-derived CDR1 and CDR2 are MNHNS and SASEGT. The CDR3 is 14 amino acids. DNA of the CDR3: TGTGCCAGCAGTGAAGGGACGGACATCTACGAGCAGTACTTC. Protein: CASSEGTDIYEQYF.

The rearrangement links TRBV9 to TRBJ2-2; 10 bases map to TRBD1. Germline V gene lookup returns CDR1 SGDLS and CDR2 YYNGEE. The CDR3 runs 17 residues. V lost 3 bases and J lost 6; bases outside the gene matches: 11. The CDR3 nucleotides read TGTGCCAGCAGCGGTACCGGGGGACAGGGGAAACCCGGGGAGCTGTTTTTT. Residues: CASSGTGGQGKPGELFF.

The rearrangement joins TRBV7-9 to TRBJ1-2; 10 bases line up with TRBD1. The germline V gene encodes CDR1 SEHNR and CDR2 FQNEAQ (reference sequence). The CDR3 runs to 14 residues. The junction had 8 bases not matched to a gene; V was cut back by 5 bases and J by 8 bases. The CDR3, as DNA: TGTGCCAGCAGCCCCACCGACAGGGGGCAAGGCTACACCTTC. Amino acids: CASSPTDRGQGYTF. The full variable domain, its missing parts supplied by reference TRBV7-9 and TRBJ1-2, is DTGVSQNPRHKITKRGQNVTFRCDPISEHNRLYWYRQTLGQGPEFLTYFQNEAQLEKSRLLSDRFSAERPKGSFSTLEIQRTEQGDSAMYLCASSPTDRGQGYTFGSGTRLTVV.